Here is one TCR beta chain with its context. Per the original methods: Quantification of nucleated cells was approximated via reference gene primer amplification. Profiled with immunoSEQ multiplex PCR; TCRdb holds only in-frame clones, not every one. That table is the source of V, J and clone size, and D and trimming were worked out from the DNA. This table has 100,000 to 150,000 clones, 88% appearing once. These data belong to a study of blood T cell repertoires in COVID-19. On the study more broadly: Collection of acute and convalescent COVID-19 samples took place in the United States, Italy and Spain. In each case, the material was cDNA or gDNA derived from T cells, B-cell-depleted T cells, or PBMCs.

Germline CDR1 is LNHDA and CDR2 is SQIVND (reference sequence). With 3 bases removed from V and 4 bases from J, the gap between germline ends came to 16 bases. This CDR3 has 15 residues. The chain has TRBV19 and TRBJ2-7; D is possibly TRBD1 (6 bases). This TCR derives from a man aged 65-85 years with active COVID-19. The sample was peripheral blood. The CDR3 DNA reads as TGTGCCAGTAGTATCGATGGGGACACCTTATACGAGCAGTACTTC. Translation: CASSIDGDTLYEQYF.